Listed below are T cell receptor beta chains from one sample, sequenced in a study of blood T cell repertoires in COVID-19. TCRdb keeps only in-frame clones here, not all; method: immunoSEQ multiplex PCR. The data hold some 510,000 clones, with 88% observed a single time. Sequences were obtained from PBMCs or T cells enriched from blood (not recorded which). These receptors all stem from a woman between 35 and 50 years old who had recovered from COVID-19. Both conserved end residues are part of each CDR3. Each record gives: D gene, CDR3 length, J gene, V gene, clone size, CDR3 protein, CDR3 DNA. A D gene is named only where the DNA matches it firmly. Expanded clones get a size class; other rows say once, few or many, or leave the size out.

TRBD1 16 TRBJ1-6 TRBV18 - CASSPDPGQAYSPLHF TGTGCCAGCTCCCCCGACCCGGGACAGGCATATTCACCCCTCCACTTT
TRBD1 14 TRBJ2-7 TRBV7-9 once CASSFRDRTYEQYF TGTGCCAGCAGTTTCCGGGACAGGACCTACGAGCAGTACTTC
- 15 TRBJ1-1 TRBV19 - CASSPPGTTRAEAFF TGTGCCAGTAGTCCACCCGGGACAACTAGGGCTGAAGCTTTCTTT
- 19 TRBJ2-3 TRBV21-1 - CASSKSGTSGRARSDTQYF TGTGCCAGCAGCAAGTCTGGGACTAGCGGGAGGGCCCGGTCAGATACGCAGTATTTT
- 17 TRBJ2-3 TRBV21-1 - CASSSSPSGYSTDTQYF TGTGCCAGCAGCAGTTCGCCTAGCGGCTACAGCACAGATACGCAGTATTTT
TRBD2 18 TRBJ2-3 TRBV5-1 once CASSSIGASGRGTDTQYF TGCGCCAGCAGCTCCATAGGGGCTAGCGGGAGAGGGACAGATACGCAGTATTTT
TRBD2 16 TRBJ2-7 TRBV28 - CASSLIGLAETYEQYF TGTGCCAGCAGCCTAATAGGACTAGCGGAAACCTACGAGCAGTACTTC
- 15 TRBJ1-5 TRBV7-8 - CASSSSGYSNQPQHF TGTGCCAGCAGCTCTTCAGGTTATAGCAATCAGCCCCAGCATTTT
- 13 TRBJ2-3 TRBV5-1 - CASSLAVTDTQYF TGCGCCAGCAGCTTGGCCGTGACAGATACGCAGTATTTT
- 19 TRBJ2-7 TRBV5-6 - CASSPMQPSGRKNSYEQYF TGTGCCAGCAGCCCCATGCAGCCATCAGGGAGGAAGAACTCCTACGAGCAGTACTTC
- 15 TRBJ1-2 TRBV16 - CASSPPGDTNYGYTF TGTGCCAGCAGCCCCCCGGGGGATACTAACTATGGCTACACCTTC
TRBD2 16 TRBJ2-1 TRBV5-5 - CASSTGGWRSYNEQFF TGTGCCAGCAGCACCGGGGGGTGGCGCTCCTACAATGAGCAGTTCTTC
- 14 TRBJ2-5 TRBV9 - CASSSITGLETQYF TGTGCCAGCAGCTCCATCACAGGGCTGGAGACCCAGTACTTC